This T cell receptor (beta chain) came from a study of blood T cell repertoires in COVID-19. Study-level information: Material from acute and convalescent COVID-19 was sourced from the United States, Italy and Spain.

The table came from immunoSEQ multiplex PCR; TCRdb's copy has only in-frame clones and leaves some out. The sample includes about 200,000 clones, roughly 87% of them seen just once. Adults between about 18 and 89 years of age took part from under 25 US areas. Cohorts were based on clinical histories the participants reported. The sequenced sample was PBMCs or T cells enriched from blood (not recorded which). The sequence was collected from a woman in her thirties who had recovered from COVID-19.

Written as DNA, the CDR3 is TGTGCCAGTCGACTAGCGGAGACCACAGATACGCAGTATTTT. Protein: CASRLAETTDTQYF. This chain links TRBV19 with TRBJ2-3; the match to TRBD2 covers 9 bases. The CDR3 is made up of 14 amino acids. Trimming cost V 8 bases and J 2 bases; bases outside gene matches: 5. Per the germline V gene, CDR1 is LNHDA and CDR2 is SQIVND (reference sequence).